This T cell receptor (beta chain) was sequenced in a study of blood T cell repertoires in COVID-19. Study context: The samples span acute and convalescent COVID-19 from the United States, Italy and Spain. The analysed material was cDNA or gDNA that came from T cells, B-cell-depleted T cells, or PBMCs.

The CDR3 contains 15 residues. Germline V lookup: CDR1 MDHEN, CDR2 SYDVKM. The germline V and J ends were trimmed by 7 bases and 3 bases, with 13 bases remaining between them. Original analysis: Estimation of nucleated cell counts relied on the amplification of reference gene primers. Here immunoSEQ multiplex PCR was the method, and the copy in TCRdb shows in-frame clones only, minus some. The DNA was the basis for D and trimming; V, J and clone size are from that table. In the table there are fewer than 300,000 clones, roughly 89% of which are singletons. The V and J genes are TRBV28 and TRBJ2-6, with a tentative D call TRBD1 (5 bases). The sequenced sample consisted of peripheral blood. The sequence came from a man under 40 with acute or convalescent COVID-19. CDR3 nucleotides: TGTGCCAGCAACCGCCAGGGTGGTGGGGCCAACGTCCTGACTTTC. It encodes CASNRQGGGANVLTF.